Sequencing of this T cell receptor beta chain was carried out in a study of T cell responses to AZD1222 COVID-19 vaccine. TCRdb's copy holds only in-frame clones and misses some; the assay was immunoSEQ multiplex PCR. The sample shows 120,000 or so clones, about nine tenths of them seen only once. In regard to this clone: The antigen remains undetermined.

Study-wide points: Clonal diversity was possibly underestimated, and white British individuals and females predominated among donors. Of spike-specific TCRs, nearly half reportedly target regions left unmutated in variants.

The germline CDR1 and CDR2 sequences are MDHEN and SYDVKM. V was cut by 5 bases and J by 5 bases, with 9 bases left in between. The CDR3 extends over 13 amino acids. The sequence came from an adult in good health. The sample was peripheral blood, taken on day 0 of MenACWY control vaccination. The chain carries TRBV28 and TRBJ2-2; D unclear. The CDR3 loop reads CASSRQTTGELFF. CDR3 DNA sequence: TGTGCCAGCAGTCGCCAGACTACCGGGGAGCTGTTTTTT. Full variable domain (missing parts from reference TRBV28 and TRBJ2-2): DVKVTQSSRYLVKRTGEKVFLECVQDMDHENMFWYRQDPGLGLRLIYFSYDVKMKEKGDIPEGYSVSREKKERFSLILESASTNQTSMYLCASSRQTTGELFFGEGSRLTVL.